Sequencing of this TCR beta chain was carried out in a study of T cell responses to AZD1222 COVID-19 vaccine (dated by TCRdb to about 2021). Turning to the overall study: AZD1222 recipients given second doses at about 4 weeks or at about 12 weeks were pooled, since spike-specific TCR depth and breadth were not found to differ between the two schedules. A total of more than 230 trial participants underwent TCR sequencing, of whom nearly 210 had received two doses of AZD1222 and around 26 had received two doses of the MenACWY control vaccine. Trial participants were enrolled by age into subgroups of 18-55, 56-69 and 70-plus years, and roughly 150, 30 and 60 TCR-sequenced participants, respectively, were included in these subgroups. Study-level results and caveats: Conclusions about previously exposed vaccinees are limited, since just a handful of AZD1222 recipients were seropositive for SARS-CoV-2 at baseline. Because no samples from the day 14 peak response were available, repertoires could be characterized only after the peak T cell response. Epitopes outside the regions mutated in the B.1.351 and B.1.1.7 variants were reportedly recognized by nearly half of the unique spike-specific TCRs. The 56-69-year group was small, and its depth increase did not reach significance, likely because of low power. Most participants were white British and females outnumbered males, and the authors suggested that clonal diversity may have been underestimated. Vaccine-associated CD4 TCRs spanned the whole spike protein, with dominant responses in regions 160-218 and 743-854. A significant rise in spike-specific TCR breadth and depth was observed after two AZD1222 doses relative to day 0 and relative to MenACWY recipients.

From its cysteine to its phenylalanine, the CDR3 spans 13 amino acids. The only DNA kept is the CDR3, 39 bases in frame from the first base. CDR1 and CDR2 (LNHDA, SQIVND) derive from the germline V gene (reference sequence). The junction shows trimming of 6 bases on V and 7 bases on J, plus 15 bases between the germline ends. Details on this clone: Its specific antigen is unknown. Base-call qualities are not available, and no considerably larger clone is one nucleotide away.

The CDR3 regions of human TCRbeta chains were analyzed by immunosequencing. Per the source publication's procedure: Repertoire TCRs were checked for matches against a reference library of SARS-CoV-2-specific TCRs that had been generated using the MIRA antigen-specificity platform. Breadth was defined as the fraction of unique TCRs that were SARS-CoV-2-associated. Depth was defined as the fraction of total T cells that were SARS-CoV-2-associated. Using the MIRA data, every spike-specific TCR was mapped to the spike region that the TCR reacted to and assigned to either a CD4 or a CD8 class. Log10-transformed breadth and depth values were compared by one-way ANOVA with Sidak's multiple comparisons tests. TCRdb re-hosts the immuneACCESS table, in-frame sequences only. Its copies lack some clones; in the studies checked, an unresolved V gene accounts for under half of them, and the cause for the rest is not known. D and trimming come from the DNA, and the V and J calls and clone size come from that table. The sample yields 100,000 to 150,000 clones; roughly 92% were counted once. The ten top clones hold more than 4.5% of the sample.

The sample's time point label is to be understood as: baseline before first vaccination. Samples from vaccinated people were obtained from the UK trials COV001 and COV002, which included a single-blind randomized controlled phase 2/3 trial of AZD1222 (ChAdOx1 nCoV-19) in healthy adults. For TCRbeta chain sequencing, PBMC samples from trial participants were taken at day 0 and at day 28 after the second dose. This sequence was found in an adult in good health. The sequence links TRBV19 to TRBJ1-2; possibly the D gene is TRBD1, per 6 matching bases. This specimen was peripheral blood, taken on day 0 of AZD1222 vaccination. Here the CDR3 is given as CASRTGQPSGYTF. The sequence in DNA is TGTGCCAGTAGGACAGGACAGCCAAGTGGCTACACCTTC.